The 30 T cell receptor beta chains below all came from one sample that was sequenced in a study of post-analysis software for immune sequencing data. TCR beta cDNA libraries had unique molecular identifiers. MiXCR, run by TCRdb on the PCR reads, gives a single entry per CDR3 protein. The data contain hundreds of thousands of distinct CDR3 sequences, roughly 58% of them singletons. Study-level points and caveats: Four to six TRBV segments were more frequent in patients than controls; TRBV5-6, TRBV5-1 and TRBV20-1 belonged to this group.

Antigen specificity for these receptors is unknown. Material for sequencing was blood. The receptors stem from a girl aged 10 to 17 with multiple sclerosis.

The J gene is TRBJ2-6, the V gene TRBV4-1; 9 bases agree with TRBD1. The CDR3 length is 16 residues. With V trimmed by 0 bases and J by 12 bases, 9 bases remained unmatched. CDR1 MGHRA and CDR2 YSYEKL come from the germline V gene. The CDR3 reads CASSQDRPGQGAVLTF. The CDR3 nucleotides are TGCGCCAGCAGCCAAGATAGGCCGGGACAGGGAGCCGTCCTGACTTTC.

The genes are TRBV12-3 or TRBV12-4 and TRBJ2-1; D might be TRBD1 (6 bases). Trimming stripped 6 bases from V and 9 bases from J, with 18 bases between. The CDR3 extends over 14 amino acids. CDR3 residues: CASRPGQTVGEQFF. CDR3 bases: TGTGCCAGCAGGCCGGGACAAACAGTCGGTGAGCAGTTCTTC.

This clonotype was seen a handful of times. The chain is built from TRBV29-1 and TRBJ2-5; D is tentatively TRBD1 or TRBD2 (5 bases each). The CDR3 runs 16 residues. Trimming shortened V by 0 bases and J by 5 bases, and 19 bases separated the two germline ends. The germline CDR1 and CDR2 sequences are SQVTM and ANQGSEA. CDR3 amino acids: CSVEDLSGAHRETQYF. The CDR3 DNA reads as TGCAGCGTTGAAGATTTGTCCGGGGCTCATCGGGAGACCCAGTACTTC. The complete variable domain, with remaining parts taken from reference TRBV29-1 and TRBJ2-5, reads SAVISQKPSRDICQRGTSLTIQCQVDSQVTMMFWYRQQPGQSLTLIATANQGSEATYESGFVIDKFPISRPNLTFSTLTVSNMSPEDSSIYLCSVEDLSGAHRETQYFGPGTRLLVL.

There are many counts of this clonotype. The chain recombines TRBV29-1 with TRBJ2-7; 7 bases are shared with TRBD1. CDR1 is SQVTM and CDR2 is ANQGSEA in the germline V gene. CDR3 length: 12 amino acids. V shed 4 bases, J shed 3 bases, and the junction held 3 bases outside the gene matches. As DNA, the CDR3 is TGCAGCGTTGGACAGGGCTACTACGAGCAGTACTTC. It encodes CSVGQGYYEQYF.

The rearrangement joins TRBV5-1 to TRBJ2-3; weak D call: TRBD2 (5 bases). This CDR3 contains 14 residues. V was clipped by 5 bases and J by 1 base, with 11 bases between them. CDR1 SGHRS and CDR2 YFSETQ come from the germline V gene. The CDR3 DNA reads TGCGCCAGCAGGTGGGAGCTTGGCACAGATACGCAGTATTTT. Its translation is CASRWELGTDTQYF.

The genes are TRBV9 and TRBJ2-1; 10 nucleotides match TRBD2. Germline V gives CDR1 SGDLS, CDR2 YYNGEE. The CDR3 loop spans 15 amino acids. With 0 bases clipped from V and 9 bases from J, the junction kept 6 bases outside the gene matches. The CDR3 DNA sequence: TGTGCCAGCAGCGTAGCGCCAGCGGGGGGGCGTGAGCAGTTCTTC. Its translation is CASSVAPAGGREQFF.

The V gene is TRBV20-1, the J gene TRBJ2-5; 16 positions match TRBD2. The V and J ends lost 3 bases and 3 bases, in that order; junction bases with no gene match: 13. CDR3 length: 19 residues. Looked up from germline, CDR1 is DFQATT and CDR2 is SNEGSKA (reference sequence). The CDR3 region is CSASSTGTSGRGLKETQYF. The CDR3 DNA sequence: TGCAGTGCTAGCTCGACCGGGACTAGCGGGAGGGGTCTCAAAGAGACCCAGTACTTC.

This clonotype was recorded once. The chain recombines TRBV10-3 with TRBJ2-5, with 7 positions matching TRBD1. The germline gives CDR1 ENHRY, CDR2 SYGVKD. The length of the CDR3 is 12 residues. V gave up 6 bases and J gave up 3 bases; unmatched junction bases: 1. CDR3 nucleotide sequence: TGTGCCATCAGCGGGACAGAAGAGACCCAGTACTTC. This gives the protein CAISGTEETQYF.

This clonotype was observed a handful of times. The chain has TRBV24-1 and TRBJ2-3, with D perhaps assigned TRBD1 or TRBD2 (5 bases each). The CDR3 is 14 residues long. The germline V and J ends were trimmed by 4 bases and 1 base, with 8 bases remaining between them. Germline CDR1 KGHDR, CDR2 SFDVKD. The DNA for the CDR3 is TGTGCCACCAGTGACTTGGGGGGCACAGATACGCAGTATTTT. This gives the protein CATSDLGGTDTQYF.

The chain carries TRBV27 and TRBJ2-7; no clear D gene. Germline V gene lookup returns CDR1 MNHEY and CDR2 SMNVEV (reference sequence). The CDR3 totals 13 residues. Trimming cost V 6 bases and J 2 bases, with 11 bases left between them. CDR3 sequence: CASSSKGPYEQYF. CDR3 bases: TGTGCCAGCAGCTCAAAAGGGCCCTACGAGCAGTACTTC.

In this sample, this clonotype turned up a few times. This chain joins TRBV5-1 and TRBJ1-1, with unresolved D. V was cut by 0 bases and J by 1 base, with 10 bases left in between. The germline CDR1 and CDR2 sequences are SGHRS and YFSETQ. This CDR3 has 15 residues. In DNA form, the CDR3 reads TGCGCCAGCAGCTTGGCCGGTAGCAGGAACACTGAAGCTTTCTTT. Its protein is CASSLAGSRNTEAFF. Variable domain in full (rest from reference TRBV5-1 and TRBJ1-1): KAGVTQTPRYLIKTRGQQVTLSCSPISGHRSVSWYQQTPGQGLQFLFEYFSETQRNKGNFPGRFSGRQFSNSRSEMNVSTLELGDSALYLCASSLAGSRNTEAFFGQGTRLTVV.

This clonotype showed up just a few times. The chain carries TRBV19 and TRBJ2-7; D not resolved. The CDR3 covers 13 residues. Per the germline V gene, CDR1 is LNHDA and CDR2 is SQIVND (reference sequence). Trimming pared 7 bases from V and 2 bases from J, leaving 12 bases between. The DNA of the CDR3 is TGTGCCAGTAACCCCAGTGGGGCCTACGAGCAGTACTTC. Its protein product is CASNPSGAYEQYF.

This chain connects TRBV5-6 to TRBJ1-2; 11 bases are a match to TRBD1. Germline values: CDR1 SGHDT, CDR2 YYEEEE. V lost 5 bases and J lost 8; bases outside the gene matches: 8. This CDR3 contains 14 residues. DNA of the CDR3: TGTGCCAGCAGGAGGGGACAGGGGGACAGCGGCTACACCTTC. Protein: CASRRGQGDSGYTF.

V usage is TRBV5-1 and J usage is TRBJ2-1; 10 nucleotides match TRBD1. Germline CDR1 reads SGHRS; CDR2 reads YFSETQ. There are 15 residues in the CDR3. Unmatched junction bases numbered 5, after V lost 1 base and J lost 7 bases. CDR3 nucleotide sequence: TGCGCCAGCAGCTTGAGGGGACAGGGGTCGAATGAGCAGTTCTTC. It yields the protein CASSLRGQGSNEQFF.

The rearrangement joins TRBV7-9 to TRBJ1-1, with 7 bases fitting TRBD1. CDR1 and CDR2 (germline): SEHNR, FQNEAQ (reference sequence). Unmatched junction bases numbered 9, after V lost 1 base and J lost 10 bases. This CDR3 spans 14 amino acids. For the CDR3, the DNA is TGTGCCAGCAGCTTAGACGACAGGGTGCTAGGAGCTTTCTTT. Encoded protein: CASSLDDRVLGAFF. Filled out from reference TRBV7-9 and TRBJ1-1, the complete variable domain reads DTGVSQNPRHKITKRGQNVTFRCDPISEHNRLYWYRQTLGQGPEFLTYFQNEAQLEKSRLLSDRFSAERPKGSFSTLEIQRTEQGDSAMYLCASSLDDRVLGAFFGQGTRLTVV.

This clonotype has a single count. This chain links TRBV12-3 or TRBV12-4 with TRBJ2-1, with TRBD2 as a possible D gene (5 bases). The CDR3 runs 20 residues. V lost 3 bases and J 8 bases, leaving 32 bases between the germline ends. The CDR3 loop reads CASSFLSGLWPIAKWDEQFF. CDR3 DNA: TGTGCCAGCAGTTTCCTTTCGGGTCTTTGGCCTATAGCGAAGTGGGATGAGCAGTTCTTC.

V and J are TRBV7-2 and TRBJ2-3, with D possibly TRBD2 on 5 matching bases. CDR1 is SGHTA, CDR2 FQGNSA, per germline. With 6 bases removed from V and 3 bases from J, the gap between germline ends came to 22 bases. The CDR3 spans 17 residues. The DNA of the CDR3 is TGTGCCAGCAGTCTTGAAGGGATCCTAGCCCCTACAGATACGCAGTATTTT. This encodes CASSLEGILAPTDTQYF.

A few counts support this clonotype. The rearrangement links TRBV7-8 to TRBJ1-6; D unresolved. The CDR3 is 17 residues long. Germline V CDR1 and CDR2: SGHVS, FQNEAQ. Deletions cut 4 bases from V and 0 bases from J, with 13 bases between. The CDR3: CASSSRALSSYNSPLHF. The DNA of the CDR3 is TGTGCCAGCAGCTCCCGGGCCTTGAGCTCCTATAATTCACCCCTCCACTTT.

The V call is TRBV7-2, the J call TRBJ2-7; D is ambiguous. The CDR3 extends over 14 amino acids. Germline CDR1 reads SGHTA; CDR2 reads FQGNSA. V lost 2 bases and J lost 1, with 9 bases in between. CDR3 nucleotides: TGTGCCAGCAGCTTAAACCCTAGGTCCTACGAGCAGTACTTC. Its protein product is CASSLNPRSYEQYF.

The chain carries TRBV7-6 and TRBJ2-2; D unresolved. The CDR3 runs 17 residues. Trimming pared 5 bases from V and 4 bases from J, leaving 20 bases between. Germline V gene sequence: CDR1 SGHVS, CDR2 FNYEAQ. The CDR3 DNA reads TGTGCCAGCAGCCATGGTGGCACTGCCTTGAGCACCGGGGAGCTGTTTTTT. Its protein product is CASSHGGTALSTGELFF.

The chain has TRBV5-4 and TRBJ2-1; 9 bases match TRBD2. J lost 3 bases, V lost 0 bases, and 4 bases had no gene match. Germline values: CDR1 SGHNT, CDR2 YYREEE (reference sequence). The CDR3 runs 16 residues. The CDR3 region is CASSLGLADIYNEQFF. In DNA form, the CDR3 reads TGTGCCAGCAGCTTGGGACTAGCGGATATCTACAATGAGCAGTTCTTC.

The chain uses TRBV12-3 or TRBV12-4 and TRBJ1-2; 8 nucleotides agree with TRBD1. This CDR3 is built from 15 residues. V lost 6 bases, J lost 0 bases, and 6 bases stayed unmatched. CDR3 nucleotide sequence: TGTGCCAGCAGGTCGGACAGGGCCTCTAACTATGGCTACACCTTC. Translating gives CASRSDRASNYGYTF.

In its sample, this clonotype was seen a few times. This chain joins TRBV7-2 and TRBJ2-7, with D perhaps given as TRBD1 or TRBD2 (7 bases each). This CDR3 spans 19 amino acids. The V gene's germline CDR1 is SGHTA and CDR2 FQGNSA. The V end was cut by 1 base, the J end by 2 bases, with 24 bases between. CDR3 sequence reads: CASSLVGGREVGGPYEQYF. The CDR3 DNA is TGTGCCAGCAGCTTAGTGGGAGGTCGGGAGGTAGGGGGCCCCTACGAGCAGTACTTC. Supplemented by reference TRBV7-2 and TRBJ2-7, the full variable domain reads GAGVSQSPSNKVTEKGKDVELRCDPISGHTALYWYRQSLGQGLEFLIYFQGNSAPDKSGLPSDRFSAERTGGSVSTLTIQRTQQEDSAVYLCASSLVGGREVGGPYEQYFGPGTRLTVT.

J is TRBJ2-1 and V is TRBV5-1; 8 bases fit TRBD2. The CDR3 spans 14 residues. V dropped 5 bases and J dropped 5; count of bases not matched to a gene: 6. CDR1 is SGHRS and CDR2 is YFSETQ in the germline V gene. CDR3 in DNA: TGCGCCAGCAGGACACTAGCGGAAAACAATGAGCAGTTCTTC. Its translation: CASRTLAENNEQFF.

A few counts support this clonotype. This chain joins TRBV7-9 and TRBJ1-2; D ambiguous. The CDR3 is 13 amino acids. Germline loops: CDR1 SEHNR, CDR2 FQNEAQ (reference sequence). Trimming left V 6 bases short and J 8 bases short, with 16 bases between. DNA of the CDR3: TGTGCCAGCAGACAAGAGAGGGTGGTGGGCTACACCTTC. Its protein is CASRQERVVGYTF.

DNA for the CDR3: TGTGCCAGCAGCTCCGGGCGCAGGGTAAGCGGATCACCCCTCCACTTT. It yields the protein CASSSGRRVSGSPLHF. The gene calls are TRBV7-2 and TRBJ1-6; maybe TRBD1 (5 bases). Germline loops: CDR1 SGHTA, CDR2 FQGNSA. Trimming took 4 bases from V and 10 from J, leaving 20 bases between them. CDR3 length: 16 amino acids.

The CDR3, as DNA: TGTGCCAGCAGTTTATTATCGGGAGTAGAGACCCAGTACTTC. Protein sequence: CASSLLSGVETQYF. The chain is built from TRBV27 and TRBJ2-5; weak D call: TRBD2 (6 bases). The CDR3 is made up of 14 amino acids. From germline, CDR1 is MNHEY and CDR2 SMNVEV (reference sequence). V was shortened by 1 base and J by 4 bases, with 10 bases between the two germline ends.

As DNA, the CDR3 is TGCAGCGGCAGGTACCAAGAGACCCAGTACTTC. The encoded protein is CSGRYQETQYF. V usage is TRBV29-1 and J usage is TRBJ2-5, with unresolved D. CDR1 and CDR2 from the germline V gene are SQVTM and ANQGSEA. Trimming stripped 7 bases from V and 0 bases from J, with 6 bases between. The CDR3 contains 11 residues.

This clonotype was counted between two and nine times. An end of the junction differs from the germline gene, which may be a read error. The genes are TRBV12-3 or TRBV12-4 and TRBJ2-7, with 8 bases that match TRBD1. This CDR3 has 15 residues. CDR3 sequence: CASSFIWTGSYEQYF. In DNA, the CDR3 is TGTGCCAGCAGTTTTATCTGGACAGGGTCCTACGAACAGTACTTC.

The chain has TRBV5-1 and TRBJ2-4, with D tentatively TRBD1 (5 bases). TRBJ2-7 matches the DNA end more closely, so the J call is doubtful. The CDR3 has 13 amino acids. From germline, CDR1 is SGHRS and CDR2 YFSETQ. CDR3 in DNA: TGCGCCAGCAGCTTTGCTGACAGATACGAGCAGTACTTC. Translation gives CASSFADRYEQYF.